The 6 T cell receptor beta chains reported below all come from one sample, sequenced in a study of blood T cell repertoires in COVID-19. The data were produced by immunoSEQ multiplex PCR, yet TCRdb's version contains in-frame clones alone and is incomplete. This repertoire shows 200,000 to 250,000 clones, approximately 84% found once; its top ten account for approximately 3%. The sample was peripheral blood. These receptors were obtained from a woman aged 25 to 39 who had recovered from COVID-19.

The chain couples TRBV29-1 to TRBJ1-1; 7 nucleotides match TRBD1. Germline CDR1 SQVTM, CDR2 ANQGSEA. This CDR3 is 12 amino acids long. The junction had 4 bases not matched to a gene; V was cut back by 7 bases and J by 2 bases. For the CDR3, the DNA is TGCAGCGCCCGGACAGGAAACACTGAAGCTTTCTTT. As protein: CSARTGNTEAFF.

V usage is TRBV5-5 and J usage is TRBJ1-6; D perhaps matches TRBD1 (6 bases). Trimming stripped 0 bases from V and 13 bases from J, with 11 bases between. The CDR3 extends over 13 amino acids. Germline V gene lookup returns CDR1 SGHKS and CDR2 YYEKEE (reference sequence). CDR3 sequence reads: CASSLELRGPLHF. The CDR3 DNA reads TGTGCCAGCAGCTTGGAGTTAAGGGGGCCCCTCCACTTT.

The chain recombines TRBV11-1 with TRBJ2-7; perhaps TRBD1 as D (6 bases). Trimming removed 5 bases from V and 6 bases from J, with 23 bases in between. Per the germline V gene, CDR1 is SGHAT and CDR2 is FQDESV (reference sequence). CDR3 length: 16 amino acids. The CDR3 spells CASSQADRSYRGEQYF. Written as DNA, the CDR3 is TGTGCCAGCAGCCAAGCCGACAGGAGCTATAGAGGCGAGCAGTACTTC.

The chain has TRBV5-1 and TRBJ2-7, with 8 nucleotides matching TRBD2. Germline V gene data show CDR1 as SGHRS and CDR2 as YFSETQ. V dropped 0 bases and J dropped 5; count of bases not matched to a gene: 10. The CDR3 extends over 16 amino acids. CDR3 in DNA: TGCGCCAGCAGCTTGGACAATAGCGGGGCCTGGGACGAGCAGTACTTC. This encodes CASSLDNSGAWDEQYF.

The chain recombines TRBV4-1 with TRBJ2-2, with 7 bases lining up with TRBD2. CDR1 is MGHRA and CDR2 is YSYEKL in the germline V gene. V lost 0 bases and J lost 8; bases outside the gene matches: 3. The CDR3 loop spans 14 amino acids. The chain's CDR3 is CASSQEAGEGELFF. CDR3 DNA sequence: TGCGCCAGCAGCCAAGAGGCGGGGGAGGGGGAGCTGTTTTTT.

This clone was seen a single time. The chain links TRBV6-5 to TRBJ2-5, with D tentatively TRBD1 (6 bases). This CDR3 comprises 15 residues. Trimming took off 5 bases at V and 2 bases at J, with 15 bases between the two ends. In germline, CDR1 is MNHEY, CDR2 SVGAGI. The CDR3 DNA reads TGTGCCAGCAGTCCTTTGACAGGCAATCAAGAGACCCAGTACTTC. Its protein is CASSPLTGNQETQYF.